The 5 T cell receptor beta chains listed next were all sequenced from one sample in a study of cytomegalovirus exposure and HLA in healthy donors. Amplification used 60 Vbeta primers and 13 Jbeta primers. Sequenced by immunoSEQ multiplex PCR; TCRdb stores in-frame clones only, minus some. The sample shows about 160,000 clones, roughly 72% of them seen only once. Sample: PBMCs. These receptors were collected from a man between 35 and 55 years old in good health and CMV-seropositive.

The table lists this clone with a count of one. This chain joins TRBV30 and TRBJ1-3; maybe TRBD1 (6 bases). Germline V gene sequence: CDR1 GTSNPN, CDR2 SVGIG (reference sequence). The CDR3 length is 15 residues. Trimming cost V 1 base and J 8 bases, with 18 bases left between them. The CDR3 reads CAWSEGTSVEDTIYF. DNA for the CDR3: TGTGCCTGGAGTGAGGGGACATCCGTGGAAGACACCATATATTTT.

The chain recombines TRBV2 with TRBJ2-2; 7 bases agree with TRBD2. The germline V gene has CDR1 SNHLY and CDR2 FYNNEI. V lost 2 bases to trimming and J lost 9 bases; unmatched junction nucleotides: 3. This CDR3 is 13 amino acids long. The CDR3 region has the DNA TGTGCCAGCAGTGAAACCGGGGGGAGGGAGCTGTTTTTT. Amino acid sequence: CASSETGGRELFF.

The chain uses TRBV6-1 and TRBJ1-6; 8 bases agree with TRBD1. In germline, CDR1 is MNHNS, CDR2 SASEGT. The junction had 3 bases not matched to a gene; V was cut back by 4 bases and J by 7 bases. The CDR3 consists of 14 residues. The CDR3 DNA sequence: TGTGCCAGCAGTGTGACAGGGGAGAATTCACCCCTCCACTTT. Protein sequence: CASSVTGENSPLHF.

This clone occurred a few times. The J gene is TRBJ1-1, the V gene TRBV5-5; possibly TRBD1 for D (5 bases). Germline CDR1 is SGHKS and CDR2 is YYEKEE (reference sequence). This CDR3 has 14 amino acids. Trimming left V 5 bases short and J 1 base short, with 12 bases between. The CDR3 reads CASRTPGKNTEAFF. In DNA, the CDR3 is TGTGCCAGCAGGACCCCAGGGAAGAACACTGAAGCTTTCTTT.

The chain links TRBV6-5 to TRBJ1-1; D remains ambiguous. This CDR3 spans 13 amino acids. Germline assignment: CDR1 MNHEY and CDR2 SVGAGI. V was shortened by 6 bases and J by 5 bases, with 13 bases between the two germline ends. For the CDR3, the DNA is TGTGCCAGCAGGCGGGGTCGTTGGACTGAAGCTTTCTTT. Translation gives CASRRGRWTEAFF.